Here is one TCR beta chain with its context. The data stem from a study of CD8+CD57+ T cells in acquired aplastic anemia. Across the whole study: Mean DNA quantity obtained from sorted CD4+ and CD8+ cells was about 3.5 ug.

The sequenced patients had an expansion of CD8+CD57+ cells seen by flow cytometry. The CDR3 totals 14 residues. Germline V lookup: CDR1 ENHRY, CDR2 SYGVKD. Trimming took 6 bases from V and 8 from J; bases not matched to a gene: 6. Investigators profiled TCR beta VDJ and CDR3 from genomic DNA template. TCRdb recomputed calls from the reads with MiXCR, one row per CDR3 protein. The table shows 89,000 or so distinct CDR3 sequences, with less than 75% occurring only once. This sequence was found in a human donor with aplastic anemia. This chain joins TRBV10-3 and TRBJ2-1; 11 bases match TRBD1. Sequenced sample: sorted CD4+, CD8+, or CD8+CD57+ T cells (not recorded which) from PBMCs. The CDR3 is CAIRGQGASDEQFF. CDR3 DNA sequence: TGTGCCATCAGAGGACAGGGGGCAAGCGATGAGCAGTTCTTC.